This record concerns one TCR beta chain sequence. Antigen unknown. TCRdb reanalysed the reads using MiXCR and keeps one entry per CDR3 protein. The repertoire includes about half a million distinct CDR3 sequences, about 42% of them detected once, and roughly two fifths sits in the top ten. The data belong to a study of T cell repertoires in cytomegalovirus infection. Study summary: Recently described HLA-C-restricted plus well-studied HLA-B-restricted CMV epitopes were used. Shared public TCR beta signatures pointed to both CMV infection and a matching HLA type.

After removal of 6 bases from V and 2 bases from J, the junction contained 4 bases not matched to a gene. This CDR3 comprises 14 residues. Looked up from germline, CDR1 is MNHNS and CDR2 is SASEGT. Study results and caveats: HLA-C-restricted CMV clonotypes gave the most frequent clonotype in two of eight donors.

The gene calls are TRBV6-1 and TRBJ2-7, with TRBD2 identical over 10 bases. This sequence originates from a human donor in good health (CMV status not recorded). Some clones in this sample may be carry-over from other donors' samples. The sample in question was cultured PBMCs, obtained from culture after CMV antigen stimulation. The CDR3 loop is CASRTLAGPYEQYF. The CDR3 nucleotides read TGTGCCAGCAGGACACTAGCGGGACCCTACGAGCAGTACTTC.